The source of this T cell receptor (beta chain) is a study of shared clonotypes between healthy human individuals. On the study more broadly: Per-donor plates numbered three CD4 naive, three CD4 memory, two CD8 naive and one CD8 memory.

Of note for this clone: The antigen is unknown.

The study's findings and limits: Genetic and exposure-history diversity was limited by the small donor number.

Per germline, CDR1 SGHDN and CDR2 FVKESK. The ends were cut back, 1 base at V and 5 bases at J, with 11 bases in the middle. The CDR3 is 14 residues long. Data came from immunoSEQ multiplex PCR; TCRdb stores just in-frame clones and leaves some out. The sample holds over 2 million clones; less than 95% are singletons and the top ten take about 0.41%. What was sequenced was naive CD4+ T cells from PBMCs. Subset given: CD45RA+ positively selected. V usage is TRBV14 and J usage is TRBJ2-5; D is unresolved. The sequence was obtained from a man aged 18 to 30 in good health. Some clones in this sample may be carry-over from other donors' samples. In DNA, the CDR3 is TGTGCCAGCAGCCAAGCTGGTGGGATGGAGACCCAGTACTTC. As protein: CASSQAGGMETQYF.